This T cell receptor beta chain derives from a study of response to subunit inactivated influenza vaccine. CDR3 size: 15 residues. Trimming removed 2 bases at V and 5 bases at J, with 16 bases between. Germline CDR1 and CDR2: SGDLS and YYNGEE. Via MiXCR, TCRdb re-called the RT-PCR reads, giving one row per CDR3 protein. The sample gives about 520,000 distinct CDR3 sequences, approximately 7.3% of which show up once; 10% to 15% is in the top ten. The chain has TRBV9 and TRBJ2-5; the D is unclear. The sequence came from a man in his fifties or sixties who received an inactivated influenza vaccine. Sample: PBMCs from blood, taken 23 to 25 months after vaccination. The chain's CDR3 is CASSVAPDVGETQYF. The CDR3 DNA follows: TGTGCCAGCAGCGTGGCCCCAGACGTAGGGGAGACCCAGTACTTC. Complete variable domain (other parts from reference TRBV9 and TRBJ2-5): DSGVTQTPKHLITATGQRVTLRCSPRSGDLSVYWYQQSLDQGLQFLIQYYNGEERAKGNILERFSAQQFPDLHSELNLSSLELGDSALYFCASSVAPDVGETQYFGPGTRLLVL.